The 26 T cell receptor beta chains in this list originate from one sample, sequenced in a study of T cell responses to AZD1222 COVID-19 vaccine. Sequencing was performed with immunoSEQ multiplex PCR; in TCRdb, only in-frame clones are kept and a portion is missing. This table has about 120,000 clones, about 92% appearing once. This sample comprised peripheral blood, obtained 28 days after the second AZD1222 dose. The source of these receptors is an adult who received the AZD1222 COVID-19 vaccine.

The chain is built from TRBV19 and TRBJ2-1; D gene uncertain. This CDR3 is 15 amino acids long. The germline V gene encodes CDR1 LNHDA and CDR2 SQIVND (reference sequence). With 5 bases removed from V and 0 bases from J, the gap between germline ends came to 11 bases. The CDR3 loop is CASSPQSASYNEQFF. CDR3 coding DNA: TGTGCCAGTAGTCCCCAGTCGGCCTCCTACAATGAGCAGTTCTTC. Supplemented by reference TRBV19 and TRBJ2-1, the full variable domain reads DGGITQSPKYLFRKEGQNVTLSCEQNLNHDAMYWYRQDPGQGLRLIYYSQIVNDFQKGDIAEGYSVSREKKESFPLTVTSAQKNPTAFYLCASSPQSASYNEQFFGPGTRLTVL.

The J gene is TRBJ2-3, the V gene TRBV5-8, with D tentatively TRBD1 or TRBD2 (5 bases each). The CDR3 extends over 16 amino acids. Trimming took 0 bases from V and 9 from J, leaving 20 bases between them. The germline gives CDR1 SGHTS, CDR2 YDEGEE. CDR3 residues: CASSLGGATPQGTQYF. CDR3 coding DNA: TGTGCCAGCAGCTTGGGAGGGGCCACGCCACAAGGAACGCAGTATTTT. The full variable domain, its missing parts supplied by reference TRBV5-8 and TRBJ2-3, is EAGVTQSPTHLIKTRGQQATLRCSPISGHTSVYWYQQALGLGLQFLLWYDEGEERNRGNFPPRFSGRQFPNYSSELNVNALELEDSALYLCASSLGGATPQGTQYFGPGTRLTVL.

As DNA, the CDR3 is TGCGCCAGCAGCCAAGCAGGGGGCTTCGCCGGGGAGCTGTTTTTT. This sequence encodes CASSQAGGFAGELFF. This sequence joins TRBV4-3 and TRBJ2-2, with 8 bases identical to TRBD1. Germline lookup yields CDR1 LGHNA and CDR2 YSLEER. V lost 1 base and J lost 6; bases outside the gene matches: 4. The CDR3 is made up of 15 amino acids.

The chain links TRBV4-2 to TRBJ1-2; perhaps TRBD1 as D (6 bases). Per the germline V gene, CDR1 is LGHNA and CDR2 is YNFKEQ. CDR3 size: 14 residues. The germline V and J ends were trimmed by 3 bases and 6 bases, with 14 bases remaining between them. The DNA for the CDR3 is TGTGCCAGCAGCCACTTGGGGGAGGGGGATGGCTACACCTTC. It is translated as CASSHLGEGDGYTF.

The chain has TRBV12-3 or TRBV12-4 and TRBJ1-2; D unclear. V dropped 7 bases and J dropped 1 base, with 7 bases sitting between them. This CDR3 region has 12 residues. The CDR3: CASTEFNYGYTF. CDR3 nucleotides: TGTGCCAGCACAGAATTTAACTATGGCTACACCTTC.

This clone was seen a handful of times. The CDR3 DNA is TGTGCCACCAGTGACCCCGGACAGGACCCCACCGGGGAGCTGTTTTTT. Translated: CATSDPGQDPTGELFF. The V gene is TRBV24-1, the J gene TRBJ2-2; 7 nucleotides agree with TRBD1. Germline CDR1 KGHDR, CDR2 SFDVKD. The J segment lost 4 bases and the V segment lost 4 bases, leaving 8 bases of the junction unmatched. This CDR3 is 16 amino acids long.

The V and J genes are TRBV20-1 and TRBJ1-2; no firm D call. CDR3 length: 11 residues. The ends were cut back, 1 base at V and 8 bases at J, with 8 bases in the middle. Germline CDR1 and CDR2: DFQATT and SNEGSKA (reference sequence). This CDR3 reads CSARVSEGYTF. CDR3 DNA: TGCAGTGCTAGAGTATCTGAGGGCTACACCTTC.

This chain joins TRBV7-9 and TRBJ2-2; the D gene is possibly TRBD2 (5 bases). CDR1 is SEHNR and CDR2 is FQNEAQ in the germline V gene (reference sequence). This CDR3 comprises 14 residues. V lost 5 bases and J 3 bases, leaving 10 bases between the germline ends. The CDR3 coding sequence is TGTGCCAGCAGCCGGGTGGGAGACACCGGGGAGCTGTTTTTT. Its protein product is CASSRVGDTGELFF.

The V gene is TRBV7-2, the J gene TRBJ1-2; no clear D. CDR3 length: 13 residues. The germline V and J ends were trimmed by 5 bases and 2 bases, with 9 bases remaining between them. Germline V gene data show CDR1 as SGHTA and CDR2 as FQGNSA. Written as DNA, the CDR3 is TGTGCCAGCAGCGCACAAGGGAACTATGGCTACACCTTC. Residues: CASSAQGNYGYTF. The full variable domain, with the rest looked up from reference TRBV7-2 and TRBJ1-2, is GAGVSQSPSNKVTEKGKDVELRCDPISGHTALYWYRQSLGQGLEFLIYFQGNSAPDKSGLPSDRFSAERTGGSVSTLTIQRTQQEDSAVYLCASSAQGNYGYTFGSGTRLTVV.

The chain recombines TRBV6-5 with TRBJ2-1; D uncertain. The CDR3 length is 12 residues. Trimming took 2 bases from V and 8 from J, leaving 7 bases between them. Germline V lookup: CDR1 MNHEY, CDR2 SVGAGI. CDR3 residues: CASSYIVDEQFF. The CDR3 region has the DNA TGTGCCAGCAGTTACATTGTCGATGAGCAGTTCTTC.

The rearrangement links TRBV19 to TRBJ2-7; D unresolved. The V end lost 5 bases, the J end lost 2 bases, and 13 bases lay between the germline ends. The germline CDR1 and CDR2 sequences are LNHDA and SQIVND (reference sequence). The CDR3 consists of 14 residues. The CDR3 region is CASSEGPMTYEQYF. The DNA for the CDR3 is TGTGCCAGTAGTGAAGGTCCAATGACCTACGAGCAGTACTTC. Supplemented by reference TRBV19 and TRBJ2-7, the full variable domain reads DGGITQSPKYLFRKEGQNVTLSCEQNLNHDAMYWYRQDPGQGLRLIYYSQIVNDFQKGDIAEGYSVSREKKESFPLTVTSAQKNPTAFYLCASSEGPMTYEQYFGPGTRLTVT.

The chain uses TRBV27 and TRBJ1-6, with TRBD1 identical over 9 bases. Per germline, CDR1 MNHEY and CDR2 SMNVEV (reference sequence). J gave up 9 bases and V 3 bases, and 3 bases lay outside the gene matches. CDR3 size: 14 residues. The CDR3 spells CASSFTGGGSPLHF. DNA of the CDR3: TGTGCCAGCAGTTTCACAGGGGGCGGTTCACCCCTCCACTTT.

This chain connects TRBV2 to TRBJ1-3; a weak D match, TRBD1 (5 bases). Germline V lookup: CDR1 SNHLY, CDR2 FYNNEI. This CDR3 contains 14 residues. V dropped 6 bases and J dropped 4 bases, with 13 bases sitting between them. This CDR3 reads CASSQGVDGNTIYF. CDR3 DNA: TGTGCCAGCAGCCAAGGGGTGGACGGAAACACCATATATTTT.

The genes are TRBV29-1 and TRBJ1-4; D gene unclear. Germline V gene data show CDR1 as SQVTM and CDR2 as ANQGSEA. Trimming stripped 7 bases from V and 8 bases from J, with 17 bases between. This CDR3 contains 13 residues. CDR3 sequence reads: CSAATQDGEKLFF. CDR3 nucleotides: TGCAGCGCAGCGACCCAGGACGGCGAAAAACTGTTTTTT.

The chain is built from TRBV25-1 and TRBJ1-2; D perhaps matches TRBD1 (5 bases). CDR1 and CDR2 from the germline V gene are MGHDK and SYGVNS. With 7 bases removed from V and 5 bases from J, the gap between germline ends came to 14 bases. The CDR3 spans 13 residues. The CDR3 loop is CASTQGGSYGYTF. The CDR3, as DNA: TGTGCCAGCACCCAGGGCGGCTCTTATGGCTACACCTTC.

DNA of the CDR3: TGCAGTGCTAGTCTGACTGATGACTACGAGCAGTACTTC. Translation gives CSASLTDDYEQYF. The J gene is TRBJ2-7, the V gene TRBV20-1, with D hard to call. Germline values: CDR1 DFQATT, CDR2 SNEGSKA (reference sequence). The CDR3 consists of 13 residues. Trimming left V 3 bases short and J 3 bases short, with 12 bases between.

The chain carries TRBV27 and TRBJ2-7, with a tentative D call TRBD2 (5 bases). V was cut by 3 bases and J by 0 bases, with 12 bases left in between. This CDR3 has 15 residues. Germline loops: CDR1 MNHEY, CDR2 SMNVEV (reference sequence). CDR3 amino acids: CASSFYAGSSYEQYF. As DNA, the CDR3 is TGTGCCAGCAGTTTTTACGCTGGGAGCTCCTACGAGCAGTACTTC.

The rearrangement joins TRBV6-5 to TRBJ2-1; D is undetermined. The V gene lost 6 bases and the J gene lost 0 bases, with 9 bases spanning the gap. CDR1 and CDR2 from the germline V gene are MNHEY and SVGAGI. This CDR3 spans 14 amino acids. CDR3 loop: CASRITSSYNEQFF. DNA for the CDR3: TGTGCCAGCAGAATCACTTCCTCCTACAATGAGCAGTTCTTC.

Only a few counts were recorded for this clone. The CDR3 reads CASSKTKNNSPLHF. In DNA, the CDR3 is TGTGCCAGTAGTAAGACGAAGAATAATTCACCCCTCCACTTT. The V gene is TRBV19, the J gene TRBJ1-6; D unresolved. The CDR3 length is 14 residues. The germline gives CDR1 LNHDA, CDR2 SQIVND (reference sequence). V shed 4 bases and J shed 5 bases, with 9 bases lying between them.

Only one count was recorded for this clone. The chain has TRBV29-1 and TRBJ1-1, with D perhaps matching TRBD1 (5 bases). Germline lookup yields CDR1 SQVTM and CDR2 ANQGSEA. Trimming stripped 4 bases from V and 1 base from J, with 7 bases between. This CDR3 spans 12 amino acids. The CDR3 reads CSVGQGNTEAFF. The CDR3 DNA sequence: TGCAGCGTTGGGCAGGGGAACACTGAAGCTTTCTTT.

The chain carries TRBV12-3 or TRBV12-4 and TRBJ2-2; D is unresolved. V lost 1 base and J lost 6, with 6 bases in between. This CDR3 spans 13 amino acids. The CDR3 reads CASSLESAGELFF. DNA for the CDR3: TGTGCCAGCAGTTTAGAAAGCGCCGGGGAGCTGTTTTTT.

The gene calls are TRBV29-1 and TRBJ1-5; no clear D gene. CDR1 is SQVTM, CDR2 ANQGSEA, per germline. The V end lost 8 bases, the J end lost 4 bases, and 15 bases lay between the germline ends. The length of the CDR3 is 13 residues. The CDR3 sequence: CSHRGTINQPQHF. In nucleotides, the CDR3 is TGCAGCCATCGGGGAACAATTAATCAGCCCCAGCATTTT.

This clone was seen just once. The chain is built from TRBV6-5 and TRBJ2-7, with a tentative D call TRBD1 (5 bases). The CDR3 consists of 14 residues. V dropped 6 bases and J dropped 2 bases, with 14 bases sitting between them. The germline CDR1 and CDR2 sequences are MNHEY and SVGAGI. The CDR3, as DNA: TGTGCCAGCAGGAGGCCCGACAGTCCCTACGAGCAGTACTTC. Protein: CASRRPDSPYEQYF.

As to this clone: Other DNA sequences of this sample code for an identical CDR3. V usage is TRBV7-2 and J usage is TRBJ1-3; 7 bases match TRBD1. The CDR3 is 15 residues long. V lost 1 base to trimming and J lost 2 bases; unmatched junction nucleotides: 2. The V gene's germline CDR1 is SGHTA and CDR2 FQGNSA. The CDR3 loop reads CASSLVQGAGNTIYF. CDR3 DNA: TGTGCCAGCAGCTTAGTCCAGGGGGCTGGAAACACCATATATTTT.

This chain links TRBV7-6 with TRBJ1-4; D not resolved. The germline gives CDR1 SGHVS, CDR2 FNYEAQ. The CDR3 covers 15 residues. V was pared by 0 bases and J by 8 bases, with 13 bases between. The CDR3 is CASSLASYAGEKLFF. The DNA of the CDR3 is TGTGCCAGCAGCTTAGCCTCGTATGCGGGAGAAAAACTGTTTTTT.

The V call is TRBV7-9, the J call TRBJ2-1; 12 nucleotides line up with TRBD2. V was pared by 3 bases and J by 7 bases, with 1 base of the junction left unmatched. The CDR3 is 14 amino acids. Germline V gives CDR1 SEHNR, CDR2 FQNEAQ (reference sequence). CDR3 sequence (DNA): TGTGCCAGCAGCTTCGGGACTAGCGGGAATGAGCAGTTCTTC. This translates into CASSFGTSGNEQFF.